This TCR beta chain was observed in a study of cytomegalovirus exposure and HLA in healthy donors (dated by TCRdb to between 2016 and 2019). Turning to the overall study: An earlier analysis of approximately 640 of the donors reported roughly 270 Gb of sequence data and 120 million or so unique TCR beta sequences from 150 million to 200 million T cells. Approximately 300 gigabases of sequencing data and tens of millions of unique TCR sequences were included in an early release covering about 700 HLA-typed donors. Of the approximately 400 genotyped donors, over 70% fell in the genetic ancestry cluster associated with self-reported Caucasian donors. The study aimed to test whether cataloging public T cell receptors could reveal signatures of past pathogen exposure. The study used immunosequencing to profile the T cell repertoires of approximately 630 subjects and linked those repertoires to cytomegalovirus serostatus. Along with the roughly 670-subject first cohort, a separate validation cohort of some 130 different subjects was used. High-throughput TCR immunosequencing, statistical association of individual TCRs with disease status, and machine learning were combined to predict cytomegalovirus infection status. In a later analysis, previously published TCR beta repertoires from several hundred donors were re-analyzed and high-resolution HLA genotyping was added so that TCR occurrence patterns could be studied. Rather than using new phenotypic data, the later analysis identified candidate immune exposures from TCR beta sequences and from how often those sequences occurred across donors. An earlier analysis of approximately 630 of the donors applied high-throughput TCR beta sequencing to assess whether each TCR beta V gene segment acted as functional or pseudogenic. Alongside the repertoire data, information on donor age, sex, ethnicity and CMV serostatus was compiled. Genome-wide SNP genotypes for about 65% of the 666 donors were used in a later genetic analysis, which treated that subset as a discovery cohort. All discovery cohort repertoires had been generated using a single sequencing platform. Class I and class II HLA loci were covered by the typing at four-digit resolution. Typing coverage differed by locus: A, B, C, DRB1 and DQB1 were typed in about 629-640 donors, DQA1 in approximately 520, DPA1 in over 600, and DPB1 in 400 to 490. A handful of DR-DQ haplotypes were handled as single units for association and clustering because linkage in the cohort was strong. Across approximately 400 genotyped donors of the cohort, an average of roughly 230,000 unique TCR beta nucleotide sequences per donor were sequenced, and 15% to 20% of those sequences were non-productive.

Results the study describes overall, beyond this receptor: Because HLA typing was missing for some donors at each locus, association tests included only the typed subset. Approximately 16 rarely observed V segments, including chromosome 9 orphons, were excluded from the earlier analysis of about 610 of the donors because counts were too low. The classifier was reported to diagnose cytomegalovirus status with high specificity and sensitivity in both the original and validation cohorts. Because the 87-base-pair reads could not distinguish some IMGT-functional V segments, including TRBV6-2 and TRBV6-3, those segments were excluded. According to a later genetic analysis, donors in an Asian-associated ancestry cluster had fewer N-insertions in productive TCRs than the roughly 700-donor mean. According to the authors, the approach could potentially be generalized to other disease states and immunological phenotypes. A later analysis reported that several top co-occurrence clusters appeared linked to parvovirus B19, influenza, CMV and Epstein-Barr virus. Sequencing depth was assumed to be roughly uniform across donors in the presence/absence analyses, though that assumption may not hold. The study gave a list of under 200 TCR beta chains associated with cytomegalovirus. A later genetic analysis associated a missense DCLRE1C variant with V-gene and J-gene trimming of TCR beta chains, and an independent cohort replicated the association. The only immune exposure information available for the cohort was CMV serostatus. The sequencing pipeline was judged likely to have produced a cluster of highly shared sequence variants as a technical artifact. In a later analysis, HLA-associated TCR beta chains showed more clonal expansion and lower generation probabilities than non-associated chains that were equally common. A later analysis associated 16,951 TCR beta sequences with specific HLA alleles at a false discovery rate of 0.05. Correlated functional status among segregating V segments might reflect linkage disequilibrium, but an unknown experimental factor could not be ruled out. Only TCR beta chains were sequenced in this cohort, and the absence of alpha or paired-chain data limited detectable features. According to a later analysis, TCR association rates differed among HLA loci, with DRB1 alleles showing the most associated TCRs and HLA-C alleles showing the fewest. A further reported finding was that TCR beta sequences accurately predicted the HLA-A and HLA-B alleles for most subjects in the first cohort. In a later analysis, most CMV-associated TCR beta chains were found to appear HLA-restricted, with HLA associations seemingly driven largely by CMV exposure. Across donors, most TCR sequences were observed very rarely, whereas some public TCRs were present in many individuals. In vitro tests confirmed that a few of the cytomegalovirus-associated TCR beta chains recognize cytomegalovirus antigens. An earlier analysis of 587 of the donors showed that most TCR beta V segments appeared in productive rearrangements either about 87% or about 30% of the time, which broadly matched IMGT annotations. Strong co-occurrence of HLA alleles, especially DR and DQ, made assigning TCR associations to individual alleles difficult.

In regard to this clone: Its antigen is unknown. No much larger clone is present one base from it, and per-base qualities are unavailable.

The cohort consisted of 600 or so healthy bone marrow donors. At the time of sampling, all cohort members were nominally healthy, though unrecorded immune exposures were likely present. The donor tested CMV seropositive and was one of the 289 seropositive cohort members. A peripheral blood sample was provided by each donor, and peripheral blood mononuclear cells were used for TCR beta sequencing. The Qiagen DNeasy Blood Extraction Kit was used to extract genomic DNA from the blood cell samples. V has 6 bases trimmed and J has 9 bases trimmed; junction bases matching no gene number 6. According to the germline V gene, CDR1 reads SNHLY and CDR2 reads FYNNEI. The CDR3 measures 13 amino acids from cysteine to phenylalanine. The kept DNA is CDR3 alone, 39 bases in frame from the first base. The library was generated by the immunoSEQ multiplex PCR assay. For the multiplex PCR, a mixture combining 60 forward primers for TCR Vbeta segments and 13 reverse primers for TCR Jbeta segments was used. The CDR3 region of rearranged TCR beta genes was amplified from genomic DNA with a multiplex PCR assay. The Illumina HiSeq System was used to sequence the amplified TCR beta libraries as 87-base-pair reads. As for the original processing: A later analysis counted about 80 million unique TCR beta chains across the 650 to 800 repertoires, and some 12 million of these chains were shared by at least two donors. A nearest-neighbor algorithm error-corrected the raw reads and collapsed the reads into unique sequences, merging closely related sequences to remove PCR and sequencing errors. Alignment of CDR3 sequences to IMGT reference sequences was used to assign V, D and J gene segments. Each retained sequence needed at least a six-nucleotide match to both a V gene segment and a J gene segment. Rearrangements were classified as productive when the CDR3 lacked stop codons and remained in frame with V and J, and all other rearrangements were classified as non-productive. Following IMGT convention, CDR3 was defined as the stretch from the second conserved V-encoded cysteine up to the conserved J-encoded phenylalanine. Sequences without an unambiguous match to a single V gene segment were excluded from the earlier analysis of approximately 560 of the donors. An earlier analysis of a few hundred of the donors classified V segments as functional when productive rearrangements were above 56.7% and as segregating when the standard deviation between donors was above 5%. A statistical classification framework was developed to diagnose cytomegalovirus status using the catalog of TCR beta chain sequences. In a later analysis, TCR nucleotide sequences were compared against IMGT/GENE-DB human TR gene sequences so that V and J genes could be assigned. The TCRdist pipeline was used in a later analysis to assign CDR3 sequences and most-parsimonious VDJ recombination scenarios. In a later analysis, each TCR beta chain was defined by its CDR3 amino acid sequence together with its V-gene family, and reads lacking a unique V-gene family were excluded. To address suspected cross-contamination and a sequencing artifact, a later analysis removed under 600 highly shared, low-generation-probability nucleotide sequences. A later analysis calculated a clonal expansion index for each public chain from normalized within-repertoire ranks of inferred template counts. Generation probabilities in a later analysis came from a VDJ recombination model fitted to out-of-frame rearrangements, and those results were checked against IGoR. A later analysis scored TCR-TCR, TCR-HLA and TCR-CMV co-occurrence with hypergeometric tests, applying a repertoire-size bias correction to TCR pairs. In a later analysis, false discovery rates were estimated by permuting HLA or CMV assignments 20 times. A later analysis grouped co-occurring TCRs with DBSCAN, adding TCRdist sequence similarity when clustering within HLA-allele-positive subsets. Repertoires with fewer than 30,000 or more than 120,000 public chains, plus five repertoires with anomalous nucleotide sharing, were excluded from co-occurrence clustering. TCRdb mirrors the immuneACCESS table, restricted to in-frame sequences. Some clones are absent from its copies; in checked studies, under half trace to an unresolved V gene, and the reason for the others is unknown. V, J and clone size are taken as reported in that table, and D and trimming were inferred from the DNA itself. In this sample the table shows around 180,000 clones, 78% of which occur a single time. Around 13% of the sample is in the top ten clones.

The chain links TRBV2 with TRBJ1-1, with 11 middle bases fitting TRBD1. The TCR sequence derives from a woman between 45 and 60 years old in good health and CMV-seropositive. Sequenced sample: PBMCs. The DNA reads as follows: TGTGCCAGCAGCACTGGGACAGGGGGACAAGCTTTCTTT. Translated, it gives CASSTGTGGQAFF. The CDR3, completed at both ends by the reference TRBV2 and TRBJ1-1 genes, gives the full variable domain EPEVTQTPSHQVTQMGQEVILRCVPISNHLYFYWYRQILGQKVEFLVSFYNNEISEKSEIFDDQFSVERPDGSNFTLKIRSTKLEDSAMYFCASSTGTGGQAFFGQGTRLTVV.